Sequencing of this T cell receptor (beta chain) was carried out in a study of spatial heterogeneity in lung cancer. As for the study in general: For the average unique TCR and UMI combination, more than 8.5 occurrences appeared in raw reads.

Comments on this clonotype: As yet, its antigen is unknown. A much larger clone lies one base from this, so it may be a read error.

In TCRdb, the 5' RACE reads were re-called with MiXCR into one record per CDR3 protein. The sample has roughly 48,000 distinct CDR3 sequences, 5.3% seen once. The CDR3 runs to 18 residues. Germline trimming cut 3 bases from V and 9 bases from J; bases unmatched to any gene: 20. Per the germline V gene, CDR1 is DFQATT and CDR2 is SNEGSKA (reference sequence). The time point: sample taken at primary tumor resection. Around 70 TRACERx patients with early, untreated non-small cell lung cancer donated samples. No cells were sorted before sequencing. The whole RNA sequenced was extracted from tumor, nontumor lung or frozen PBMC. The study, taken as a whole, reports: Blood contained ubiquitous expanded tumor TCRs more at resection than at follow-up.

The TCR comes from a male donor with early-stage non-small cell lung cancer. The chain employs TRBV20-1 and TRBJ2-1, with 10 bases identical to TRBD2. This material consisted of PBMCs, taken at surgery. The CDR3 is CSASRSGLARVERGEQFF. CDR3 coding DNA: TGCAGTGCTAGCCGATCGGGACTAGCGAGAGTTGAGAGAGGTGAGCAGTTCTTC.